This TCR beta chain was observed in a study of T cell responses to AZD1222 COVID-19 vaccine. With regard to this clone: Its specificity is unknown.

Generated by immunoSEQ multiplex PCR, the TCRdb table keeps only in-frame clones and is missing some. This sample has 100,000 to 150,000 clones; around 93% occur once, and the top ten carry roughly 7.9%. With 2 bases removed from V and 0 bases from J, the gap between germline ends came to 9 bases. Looked up from germline, CDR1 is SGHRS and CDR2 is YFSETQ. This CDR3 spans 15 amino acids. Study results and limitations: At baseline, seropositivity was found in only a handful of AZD1222 recipients. Clonal diversity was possibly underestimated, and the donors were mostly white British, with more females. Repertoire sampling occurred only after the peak T cell response. Nearly half of unique spike-specific TCRs reportedly avoided B.1.351 and B.1.1.7 mutated regions.

The source is an adult who received the AZD1222 COVID-19 vaccine. The V call is TRBV5-1, the J call TRBJ1-3; D gene unclear. Sequenced material: peripheral blood, taken 28 days after the second AZD1222 dose. The CDR3 region has the DNA TGCGCCAGCAGCTTTGATGGTTCCTCTGGAAACACCATATATTTT. It is translated as CASSFDGSSGNTIYF.